One sample yielded the 18 T cell receptor beta chains listed below, sequenced in a study of blood T cell repertoires in COVID-19. Generated by immunoSEQ multiplex PCR, the TCRdb table keeps only in-frame clones and is missing some. The sample contains 120,000 or so clones, more than 60% of which appear only once. The sample taken for sequencing was peripheral blood. All receptors derive from a man between 70 and 80 years old with acute or convalescent COVID-19.

This chain uses TRBV5-6 with TRBJ1-5; D is ambiguous. The V end lost 1 base, the J end lost 4 bases, and 6 bases lay between the germline ends. Per the germline V gene, CDR1 is SGHDT and CDR2 is YYEEEE. This CDR3 comprises 13 residues. CDR3 sequence (DNA): TGTGCCAGCAGCTTGAGAGCAAATCAGCCCCAGCATTTT. Protein: CASSLRANQPQHF.

The V call is TRBV29-1, the J call TRBJ2-2; D remains ambiguous. The CDR3 runs 12 residues. V lost 7 bases and J 6 bases, leaving 12 bases between the germline ends. The germline V gene has CDR1 SQVTM and CDR2 ANQGSEA. CDR3 DNA: TGCAGCGCTACGGTAGTACCCGGGGAGCTGTTTTTT. Translated, it gives CSATVVPGELFF.

The V and J genes are TRBV6-6 and TRBJ1-5; D remains unclear. Trimming took 7 bases from V and 7 from J, leaving 17 bases between them. Germline values: CDR1 MNHNY, CDR2 SVGAGI (reference sequence). The CDR3 sequence is 14 residues long. CDR3 amino acids: CASKRGSSHQPQHF. The CDR3 coding sequence is TGTGCCAGCAAAAGAGGGAGTTCCCACCAGCCCCAGCATTTT.

V gene TRBV29-1 combines with J gene TRBJ2-1; 8 nucleotides align to TRBD2. Germline V gene sequence: CDR1 SQVTM, CDR2 ANQGSEA. This CDR3 is 14 amino acids long. Trimming cost V 6 bases and J 3 bases; bases outside gene matches: 7. The CDR3 DNA reads TGCAGCGTGGACTTTAGCGGGATCTACAATGAGCAGTTCTTC. Residues: CSVDFSGIYNEQFF.

The count of this clone is one. This rearrangement joins TRBV7-2 to TRBJ2-2; 12 nucleotides align to TRBD2. CDR1 and CDR2 (germline): SGHTA, FQGNSA. The CDR3 loop spans 15 amino acids. The trim removed 2 bases at V and 8 bases at J, leaving 3 bases unmatched. CDR3 protein: CASSLTSGGSGELFF. CDR3 sequence (DNA): TGTGCCAGCAGCTTAACTAGCGGGGGGTCTGGGGAGCTGTTTTTT.

The chain couples TRBV11-3 to TRBJ2-2, with a weak D call TRBD1 (6 bases). Germline lookup yields CDR1 SGHNT and CDR2 YENEEA. V was pared by 5 bases and J by 2 bases, with 18 bases between. The CDR3 covers 17 residues. The CDR3 bases are TGTGCCAGCAGCCTACAAGGGACACTCTACAACACCGGGGAGCTGTTTTTT. Amino acids: CASSLQGTLYNTGELFF.

The chain employs TRBV7-2 and TRBJ1-4; a possible D gene is TRBD1 (6 bases). Deletions cut 5 bases from V and 8 bases from J, with 21 bases between. The V gene's germline CDR1 is SGHTA and CDR2 FQGNSA. This CDR3 is built from 16 residues. The CDR3 reads CASSRRGGGSREKLFF. Written as DNA, the CDR3 is TGTGCCAGCAGCCGCCGGGGGGGCGGGAGTAGAGAAAAACTGTTTTTT.

The V call is TRBV7-8, the J call TRBJ2-5; a weak D match, TRBD2 (5 bases). The CDR3 runs 14 residues. CDR1 is SGHVS and CDR2 is FQNEAQ in the germline V gene. Between the trimmed V and J ends, which lost 3 bases and 7 bases, there was a span of 15 bases. The CDR3 reads CASSLETGLGTQYF. CDR3 sequence (DNA): TGTGCCAGCAGCTTGGAAACGGGGTTAGGGACCCAGTACTTC.

The V call is TRBV27, the J call TRBJ1-5, with no clear D. Trimming took 4 bases from V and 0 from J, leaving 7 bases between them. CDR1 is MNHEY and CDR2 is SMNVEV in the germline V gene (reference sequence). The CDR3 runs 14 residues. The CDR3 here is CASSSPYSNQPQHF. In nucleotides, the CDR3 is TGTGCCAGCAGTTCCCCCTATAGCAATCAGCCCCAGCATTTT.

This clone has only one observation. The chain couples TRBV28 to TRBJ1-1; D might be TRBD1 (6 bases). The germline gives CDR1 MDHEN, CDR2 SYDVKM. CDR3 size: 16 residues. V lost 5 bases to trimming and J lost 1 base, with 17 bases between them. The CDR3, as DNA: TGTGCCAGCAGTCCCACGGGGGGGCGTTGGAACACTGAAGCTTTCTTT. As protein: CASSPTGGRWNTEAFF. The full variable domain, with the rest looked up from reference TRBV28 and TRBJ1-1, is DVKVTQSSRYLVKRTGEKVFLECVQDMDHENMFWYRQDPGLGLRLIYFSYDVKMKEKGDIPEGYSVSREKKERFSLILESASTNQTSMYLCASSPTGGRWNTEAFFGQGTRLTVV.

This chain uses TRBV7-9 with TRBJ2-4; perhaps TRBD1 as D (5 bases). The V gene's germline CDR1 is SEHNR and CDR2 FQNEAQ (reference sequence). The CDR3 contains 14 residues. Trimming took off 1 base at V and 8 bases at J, with 12 bases between the two ends. In nucleotides, the CDR3 is TGTGCCAGCAGCTTAGGAATGACAGCCGACATTCAGTACTTC. This encodes CASSLGMTADIQYF.

The rearrangement joins TRBV19 to TRBJ1-5; no clear D. Per germline, CDR1 LNHDA and CDR2 SQIVND (reference sequence). The CDR3 runs to 13 residues. V was clipped by 3 bases and J by 10 bases, with 13 bases between them. The CDR3 loop reads CASSIVGLDPQHF. In DNA, the CDR3 is TGTGCCAGTAGTATCGTGGGCTTGGATCCCCAGCATTTT.

The chain is built from TRBV5-1 and TRBJ2-1, with 9 bases lining up with TRBD2. Germline CDR1 and CDR2: SGHRS and YFSETQ. This CDR3 region has 16 residues. V shed 4 bases and J 8 bases; nucleotides not matched to a gene: 13. This chain's CDR3 is CASSPLLAGGPYEQFF. CDR3 nucleotide sequence: TGCGCCAGCAGCCCCTTGCTTGCGGGGGGGCCGTATGAGCAGTTCTTC.

V and J are TRBV5-4 and TRBJ1-4; D ambiguous. Germline values: CDR1 SGHNT, CDR2 YYREEE (reference sequence). The CDR3 loop spans 13 amino acids. The germline V and J ends were trimmed by 5 bases and 13 bases, with 18 bases remaining between them. CDR3 loop: CASSIEPVSRLFF. Here the CDR3 DNA reads TGTGCCAGCAGTATTGAACCGGTCTCACGACTGTTTTTT.

The rearrangement links TRBV3-1 (or the pseudogene TRBV3-2) to TRBJ2-7; 8 bases fit TRBD2. The germline V gene encodes CDR1 LGHDT and CDR2 YNNKEL (reference sequence). The CDR3 spans 15 residues. With V trimmed by 5 bases and J by 1 base, 7 bases remained unmatched. The CDR3 protein is CASSGAGGRSYEQYF. CDR3 in DNA: TGTGCCAGCAGCGGGGCGGGGGGACGGTCCTACGAGCAGTACTTC.

The rearrangement uses TRBV5-4 and TRBJ2-3; 7 bases align to TRBD2. The CDR3 is 16 amino acids. Germline V gives CDR1 SGHNT, CDR2 YYREEE (reference sequence). V shed 2 bases, J shed 0 bases, and the junction held 6 bases outside the gene matches. The chain's CDR3 is CASSFGLETSTDTQYF. Written as DNA, the CDR3 is TGTGCCAGCAGCTTTGGACTAGAAACTAGCACAGATACGCAGTATTTT.

The chain has TRBV10-3 and TRBJ2-1; 7 bases match TRBD2. Germline V CDR1 and CDR2: ENHRY, SYGVKD. The CDR3 extends over 15 amino acids. Trimming took 0 bases from V and 8 from J; bases not matched to a gene: 7. As DNA, the CDR3 is TGTGCCATCAGTGAGTCGCTAGCGGCCTCCCATGAGCAGTTCTTC. Its protein product is CAISESLAASHEQFF.

In this sample, this clone turned up a few times. This chain connects TRBV5-1 to TRBJ1-2; no firm D call. The CDR3 length is 18 residues. Trimming cost V 4 bases and J 8 bases, with 30 bases left between them. Germline V gives CDR1 SGHRS, CDR2 YFSETQ. The CDR3 coding sequence is TGCGCCAGCAGCCGCGGAGGGCGGCGGGCGGATGGCGAGAGGGGCTACACCTTC. It codes for CASSRGGRRADGERGYTF.